Following are 29 T cell receptor beta chains from one sample sequenced in a study of cytomegalovirus exposure and HLA in healthy donors. Use of 60 Vbeta and 13 Jbeta primers characterized the PCR. Data came from immunoSEQ multiplex PCR; TCRdb stores just in-frame clones and leaves some out. The sample contains about 170,000 clones, 65% to 90% of which appear only once. The sequenced sample consisted of PBMCs. These receptors all come from a male donor in good health and CMV-seronegative.

In regard to this clone: The same CDR3 arises from other DNA sequences in this sample as well. The gene calls are TRBV19 and TRBJ1-2; 7 bases agree with TRBD1. V dropped 5 bases and J dropped 8; count of bases not matched to a gene: 14. The length of the CDR3 is 15 residues. Germline V gene sequence: CDR1 LNHDA, CDR2 SQIVND (reference sequence). In DNA form, the CDR3 reads TGTGCCAGTAGTGGACCGACGACAGGGCTCCACGGCTACACCTTC. Translation: CASSGPTTGLHGYTF.

The rearrangement joins TRBV4-3 to TRBJ2-1; 12 nucleotides align to TRBD1. Germline CDR1 LGHNA, CDR2 YSLEER. This CDR3 has 16 residues. J was trimmed by 9 bases and V by 1 base; bases with no gene match: 7. The DNA for the CDR3 is TGCGCCAGCAGCCAAGGTTCGGGACAGGGGGCAGGTGAGCAGTTCTTC. This codes for CASSQGSGQGAGEQFF.

The J gene is TRBJ2-1, the V gene TRBV5-6, with 8 positions matching TRBD2. The V gene's germline CDR1 is SGHDT and CDR2 YYEEEE. Trimming cost V 4 bases and J 9 bases; bases outside gene matches: 12. The CDR3 sequence is 15 residues long. The CDR3 sequence is CASSVPRGAGGEQFF. Here the CDR3 DNA reads TGTGCCAGCAGCGTTCCGCGGGGGGCCGGCGGTGAGCAGTTCTTC.

The rearrangement joins TRBV6-5 to TRBJ1-2; tentative D call: TRBD1 (5 bases). Germline CDR1 and CDR2: MNHEY and SVGAGI. Trimming left V 6 bases short and J 4 bases short, with 15 bases between. There are 14 residues in the CDR3. The CDR3 DNA reads as TGTGCCAGCAGAAGACTCCAGGGAGGCTATGGCTACACCTTC. Amino acids: CASRRLQGGYGYTF.

This chain connects TRBV18 to TRBJ1-4; D is perhaps TRBD1 (6 bases). Looked up from germline, CDR1 is KGHSH and CDR2 is LQKENI. This CDR3 region has 15 residues. Trimming pared 0 bases from V and 5 bases from J, leaving 10 bases between. DNA for the CDR3: TGTGCCAGCTCACCACCGGGACAAATAAATGAAAAACTGTTTTTT. This encodes CASSPPGQINEKLFF.

This clone was counted a single time. V usage is TRBV19 and J usage is TRBJ1-2; the match to TRBD1 covers 7 bases. CDR1 and CDR2 from the germline V gene are LNHDA and SQIVND (reference sequence). The CDR3 extends over 10 amino acids. With V trimmed by 9 bases and J by 8 bases, 3 bases remained unmatched. CDR3 sequence: CASEQGGYTF. The DNA of the CDR3 is TGTGCCAGCGAACAGGGGGGCTACACCTTC.

The CDR3 region has the DNA TGTGCCAGCAGCCTACAGACGGGGGACACTGAAGCTTTCTTT. It codes for CASSLQTGDTEAFF. The chain is built from TRBV14 and TRBJ1-1; weak D call: TRBD1 (5 bases). Trimming stripped 4 bases from V and 3 bases from J, with 12 bases between. This CDR3 has 14 amino acids. Germline V CDR1 and CDR2: SGHDN, FVKESK.

The chain carries TRBV6-6 and TRBJ1-5; maybe TRBD1 (5 bases). V lost 9 bases and J lost 3, with 15 bases in between. The CDR3 sequence is 14 residues long. The germline gives CDR1 MNHNY, CDR2 SVGAGI (reference sequence). The CDR3 DNA is TGTGCCAGTGTGGGGCCAATGCCCAATCAGCCCCAGCATTTT. Protein sequence: CASVGPMPNQPQHF.

The chain carries TRBV4-1 and TRBJ1-5; D gene uncertain. The CDR3 runs to 15 residues. Trimming stripped 2 bases from V and 6 bases from J, with 14 bases between. Germline assignment: CDR1 MGHRA and CDR2 YSYEKL. The chain's CDR3 is CASSQNVALSQPQHF. The CDR3 region has the DNA TGCGCCAGCAGCCAAAACGTGGCATTAAGTCAGCCCCAGCATTTT.

The chain carries TRBV18 and TRBJ2-2; TRBD1 matches 10 bases. CDR1 is KGHSH and CDR2 is LQKENI in the germline V gene. V trimming: 2 bases; J trimming: 3 bases; junction bases outside the gene matches: 9. This CDR3 contains 18 residues. CDR3 nucleotide sequence: TGTGCCAGCTCACCATACTTCACCGGGACAGGGGACACCGGGGAGCTGTTTTTT. Translated, it gives CASSPYFTGTGDTGELFF.

The chain couples TRBV18 to TRBJ1-1; D is unclear. With 2 bases removed from V and 1 base from J, the gap between germline ends came to 5 bases. This CDR3 has 13 residues. Looked up from germline, CDR1 is KGHSH and CDR2 is LQKENI. The CDR3 nucleotides read TGTGCCAGCTCACCAAACTGGAACACTGAAGCTTTCTTT. Translated, it gives CASSPNWNTEAFF.

The rearrangement uses TRBV7-9 and TRBJ2-1; possible D gene TRBD1, 5 bases. This CDR3 contains 19 residues. Deletions cut 1 base from V and 4 bases from J, with 23 bases between. The germline V gene has CDR1 SEHNR and CDR2 FQNEAQ (reference sequence). The CDR3 coding sequence is TGTGCCAGCAGCTTAGGATCTCCATTACAGGATTCTCTTTACAATGAGCAGTTCTTC. Amino acid sequence: CASSLGSPLQDSLYNEQFF.

The chain combines TRBV19 with TRBJ1-2; D is possibly TRBD1 (5 bases). The CDR3 consists of 15 residues. V gave up 5 bases and J gave up 1 base, with 14 bases separating them. CDR1 LNHDA and CDR2 SQIVND come from the germline V gene (reference sequence). CDR3 protein: CASSVQGSGNYGYTF. Here the CDR3 DNA reads TGTGCCAGTAGTGTCCAGGGTTCGGGTAACTATGGCTACACCTTC.

This rearrangement joins TRBV5-1 to TRBJ2-7, with TRBD1 matching over 12 bases. J gave up 5 bases and V 4 bases, and 7 bases lay outside the gene matches. Per the germline V gene, CDR1 is SGHRS and CDR2 is YFSETQ. The CDR3 contains 15 residues. The CDR3 spells CASSGGTGGFDEQYF. The CDR3 nucleotides read TGCGCCAGCAGCGGCGGGACAGGGGGCTTCGACGAGCAGTACTTC.

V is TRBV6-1 and J is TRBJ2-5, with TRBD2 identical over 10 bases. The CDR3 runs 14 residues. CDR1 is MNHNS, CDR2 SASEGT, per germline. The V segment lost 7 bases and the J segment 1 base; nucleotides outside the gene matches: 3. CDR3 amino acids: CASTTSGAQETQYF. Written as DNA, the CDR3 is TGTGCCAGCACCACTAGCGGGGCCCAAGAGACCCAGTACTTC.

V usage is TRBV6-6 and J usage is TRBJ1-1, with a weak D call TRBD1 (5 bases). Trimming took 2 bases from V and 3 from J, leaving 16 bases between them. Germline lookup yields CDR1 MNHNY and CDR2 SVGAGI (reference sequence). The CDR3 extends over 16 amino acids. Written as DNA, the CDR3 is TGTGCCAGCAGTTACGGAAGGTTGGGGGAGGACACTGAAGCTTTCTTT. Protein sequence: CASSYGRLGEDTEAFF.

The chain links TRBV4-2 to TRBJ2-5, with 7 bases identical to TRBD1. Germline V gene lookup returns CDR1 LGHNA and CDR2 YNFKEQ. This CDR3 has 13 residues. J gave up 4 bases and V 4 bases, and 3 bases lay outside the gene matches. This chain's CDR3 is CASSPQGLETQYF. CDR3 nucleotides: TGTGCCAGCAGCCCACAGGGGTTAGAGACCCAGTACTTC.

The chain has TRBV5-1 and TRBJ2-7, with unresolved D. CDR3 length: 13 amino acids. Looked up from germline, CDR1 is SGHRS and CDR2 is YFSETQ. V was shortened by 0 bases and J by 3 bases, with 7 bases between the two germline ends. The DNA for the CDR3 is TGCGCCAGCAGCTTGGTAAACGGCTACGAGCAGTACTTC. It yields the protein CASSLVNGYEQYF.

The chain carries TRBV19 and TRBJ2-1; TRBD1 might be the D (6 bases). Germline loops: CDR1 LNHDA, CDR2 SQIVND (reference sequence). CDR3 length: 14 amino acids. With 6 bases removed from V and 5 bases from J, the gap between germline ends came to 14 bases. DNA of the CDR3: TGTGCCAGTAGCCCGGCCAGGGGCCACAATGAGCAGTTCTTC. It yields the protein CASSPARGHNEQFF.

The chain employs TRBV5-1 and TRBJ2-3, with a weak D call TRBD2 (5 bases). This CDR3 region has 13 residues. Germline-derived CDR1 and CDR2 are SGHRS and YFSETQ. The V gene lost 6 bases and the J gene lost 5 bases, with 13 bases spanning the gap. The CDR3, as DNA: TGCGCCAGCATGCGTAGCGAAGGAGATACGCAGTATTTT. Its protein is CASMRSEGDTQYF.

This clone was detected only once. The CDR3 is CAIATSGLSTDTQYF. The DNA of the CDR3 is TGTGCCATAGCCACATCAGGACTTAGCACAGATACGCAGTATTTT. V and J are TRBV10-3 and TRBJ2-3; a weak D match, TRBD2 (5 bases). The CDR3 consists of 15 residues. Germline V gene lookup returns CDR1 ENHRY and CDR2 SYGVKD. The V end lost 9 bases, the J end lost 0 bases, and 16 bases lay between the germline ends.

The chain uses TRBV6-5 and TRBJ2-7; a weak D match, TRBD2 (5 bases). Trimming left V 2 bases short and J 7 bases short, with 9 bases between. The CDR3 has 12 residues. Germline lookup yields CDR1 MNHEY and CDR2 SVGAGI. The CDR3 loop is CASSYRPGEQYF. CDR3 DNA: TGTGCCAGCAGTTACCGACCGGGGGAGCAGTACTTC.

The chain is built from TRBV19 and TRBJ2-5, with 8 bases fitting TRBD1. J gave up 8 bases and V 5 bases, and 7 bases lay outside the gene matches. The CDR3 runs 13 residues. Per the germline V gene, CDR1 is LNHDA and CDR2 is SQIVND (reference sequence). The CDR3 is CASSGQGEETQYF. The CDR3 DNA reads TGTGCCAGTAGTGGACAGGGTGAGGAAACCCAGTACTTC.

As DNA, the CDR3 is TGTGCCAGCAGCCCAGTGGAGGGTAACGTTTCTGAGCAGTTCTTC. Translating it yields CASSPVEGNVSEQFF. The chain has TRBV2 and TRBJ2-1; TRBD2 is a possible D gene (6 bases). V lost 6 bases and J 9 bases, leaving 21 bases between the germline ends. The germline V gene encodes CDR1 SNHLY and CDR2 FYNNEI. The CDR3 covers 15 residues. Full variable domain (remainder filled in from reference TRBV2 and TRBJ2-1): EPEVTQTPSHQVTQMGQEVILRCVPISNHLYFYWYRQILGQKVEFLVSFYNNEISEKSEIFDDQFSVERPDGSNFTLKIRSTKLEDSAMYFCASSPVEGNVSEQFFGPGTRLTVL.

Only one count was recorded for this clone. V is TRBV7-2 and J is TRBJ1-1; D perhaps matches TRBD1 (6 bases). The CDR3 is 13 amino acids. The ends were cut back, 6 bases at V and 1 base at J, with 9 bases in the middle. CDR1 and CDR2 from the germline V gene are SGHTA and FQGNSA. The CDR3 reads CASSSDRNTEAFF. DNA for the CDR3: TGTGCCAGCAGTTCGGACAGGAACACTGAAGCTTTCTTT.

This clone was detected only a few times. This rearrangement joins TRBV19 to TRBJ1-6; the D gene is possibly TRBD1 (6 bases). The ends were cut back, 4 bases at V and 7 bases at J, with 11 bases in the middle. The CDR3 is made up of 14 amino acids. Germline V gene sequence: CDR1 LNHDA, CDR2 SQIVND (reference sequence). The CDR3 region is CASSTGQRNSPLHF. The CDR3 nucleotides are TGTGCCAGTAGTACCGGACAGCGGAATTCACCCCTCCACTTT.

V and J are TRBV7-9 and TRBJ2-1; perhaps TRBD2 as D (5 bases). From germline, CDR1 is SEHNR and CDR2 FQNEAQ (reference sequence). V gave up 1 base and J gave up 6 bases, with 19 bases separating them. The CDR3 spans 17 residues. The CDR3 sequence is CASSLGTRGSFLNEQFF. The CDR3 DNA sequence: TGTGCCAGCAGCTTAGGGACCCGGGGATCTTTTCTCAATGAGCAGTTCTTC.

The V and J genes are TRBV11-2 and TRBJ1-4, with 7 bases fitting TRBD1. Germline trimming cut 3 bases from V and 6 bases from J; bases unmatched to any gene: 4. The germline CDR1 and CDR2 sequences are SGHAT and FQNNGV. CDR3 length equals 14 residues. CDR3 amino acids: CASSFTGADEKLFF. The CDR3 coding sequence is TGTGCCAGCAGCTTCACAGGGGCGGATGAAAAACTGTTTTTT.

Concerning this clone: The junction departs from the called germline gene at one end, perhaps through a read error. The chain uses TRBV29-1 and TRBJ1-2, with 7 bases matching TRBD1. The CDR3 covers 11 residues. The germline V gene encodes CDR1 SQVTM and CDR2 ANQGSEA. The CDR3 bases are TGCAGCGTTGAAAACTGGACAGGCAAGCCCTTC. Amino acids: CSVENWTGKPF.